The rows below give T cell receptor beta chains drawn from one sample of a study of response to subunit inactivated influenza vaccine. TCRdb reanalysed the RT-PCR reads using MiXCR and keeps one entry per CDR3 protein. This sample has around 600,000 distinct CDR3 sequences, with about 11% found just once. The same data also contributed to another study, on T cells expressing NK-cell markers.

This sample comprised PBMCs from blood, obtained on the day of vaccination. The receptors originated from a man between 45 and 60 years old who received an inactivated influenza vaccine. Both conserved end residues are part of each CDR3. The D gene is left open where the match is weak. Clone sizes are given selectively: once, few, many, or a class where the clone is expanded.

j_call v_call d_call clone_size cdr3_aa cdr3_nt
TRBJ1-2 TRBV25-1 . . CASSEWTPNYGYTF TGTGCCAGCAGTGAATGGACACCAAACTATGGCTACACCTTC
TRBJ2-2 TRBV4-1 . few CASSGRGYDAGELFF TGCGCCAGCAGCGGCCGGGGATACGATGCCGGGGAGCTGTTTTTT
TRBJ1-1 TRBV5-1 . few CASSSAGAMNTEAFF TGCGCCAGCAGCTCGGCAGGTGCCATGAACACTGAAGCTTTCTTT
TRBJ2-1 TRBV20-1 TRBD2 . CSASPGLAGDPSYNEQFF TGCAGTGCTAGCCCGGGACTAGCGGGGGACCCCTCCTACAATGAGCAGTTCTTC
TRBJ2-2 TRBV6-2/TRBV6-3 . few CASRQDHWAGELFF TGTGCCAGCAGGCAGGACCACTGGGCCGGGGAGCTGTTTTTT
TRBJ2-3 TRBV5-1 TRBD2 . CASNPQIAGDVDTQYF TGCGCCAGCAACCCGCAGATAGCGGGAGACGTAGATACGCAGTATTTT
TRBJ2-5 TRBV18 . few CASSPSQGLETQYF TGTGCCAGCTCACCATCTCAAGGGTTGGAGACCCAGTACTTC
TRBJ2-2 TRBV7-6 . many CASSPRMRGTTGELFF TGTGCCAGCAGCCCGCGTATGAGGGGTACCACCGGGGAGCTGTTTTTT
TRBJ2-5 TRBV11-1 TRBD2 . CASSLLSGTSGRAGTQYF TGTGCCAGCAGCTTATTGTCGGGGACTAGCGGGAGAGCGGGGACCCAGTACTTC
TRBJ2-5 TRBV20-1 TRBD2 . CSALRASGRAGTQYF TGCAGTGCTCTAAGGGCGAGCGGGAGGGCCGGGACCCAGTACTTC
TRBJ2-1 TRBV10-2 TRBD2 many CASSGLASYNEQFF TGCGCCAGCAGCGGACTAGCATCCTACAATGAGCAGTTCTTC
TRBJ1-6 TRBV5-1 . . CASSLEAPGDSPLHF TGCGCCAGCAGCTTGGAGGCGCCAGGGGATTCACCCCTCCACTTT
TRBJ2-5 TRBV20-1 . . CSASRGPVQETQYF TGCAGTGCTAGCCGGGGACCGGTCCAAGAGACCCAGTACTTC
TRBJ1-5 TRBV5-1 . . CASSPGGTTNQPQHF TGCGCCAGCAGCCCGGGGGGAACCACTAATCAGCCCCAGCATTTT
TRBJ2-6 TRBV28 . few CASSTRSNVLTF TGTGCCAGCAGTACCAGGTCCAACGTCCTGACTTTC
TRBJ2-2 TRBV11-2 . . CASSLLPGQTGELFF TGTGCCAGCAGCCTACTACCGGGGCAGACCGGGGAGCTGTTTTTT
TRBJ2-7 TRBV6-6 . few CASSQTALYEQYF TGTGCCAGCAGCCAAACCGCCCTCTACGAGCAGTACTTC
TRBJ2-5 TRBV20-1 TRBD2 . CSAILAGQETQYF TGCAGTGCTATCCTAGCGGGACAAGAGACCCAGTACTTC
TRBJ2-3 TRBV7-3 TRBD2 few CASSLTGTSGTDTQYF TGTGCCAGCAGCTTAACGGGGACTAGCGGCACAGATACGCAGTATTTT
TRBJ1-4 TRBV12-3/TRBV12-4 . . CASSFSGQNEKLFF TGTGCCAGCAGTTTTTCCGGACAGAATGAAAAACTGTTTTTT
TRBJ2-3 TRBV2 TRBD2 few CASSVGGAGADTQYF TGTGCCAGCAGTGTCGGGGGGGCCGGGGCAGATACGCAGTATTTT
TRBJ2-3 TRBV6-5 . few CASSYSRWETDTQYF TGTGCCAGCAGTTACTCACGGTGGGAGACAGATACGCAGTATTTT
TRBJ1-4 TRBV7-8 . many CASSRRGELGLFF TGTGCCAGCAGCCGCCGGGGGGAATTGGGACTGTTTTTT
TRBJ2-7 TRBV6-2/TRBV6-3 TRBD2 few CAAKTSGRSHEQYF TGTGCGGCTAAAACTAGCGGGAGGTCCCACGAGCAGTACTTC
TRBJ1-5 TRBV7-2 TRBD1 . CASRGQVDQPQHF TGTGCCAGCAGAGGACAGGTGGATCAGCCCCAGCATTTT